This T cell receptor (beta chain) was sequenced in a study of regulatory dendritic cells for organ transplantation. Here immunoSEQ multiplex PCR was the method, and the copy in TCRdb shows in-frame clones only, minus some. Of about 38,000 clones listed, about nine tenths are singletons. Overall study results and limits: Considerable individual heterogeneity was seen in alloreactive memory CD8+ T cells. Resting memory CD8+ T cells held the most alloreactive clonotypes.

Remarks on this clone: What it binds is not known.

Germline V gives CDR1 SGHTA, CDR2 FQGNSA. With V trimmed by 5 bases and J by 1 base, 3 bases remained unmatched. The CDR3 is made up of 15 amino acids. The sample consisted of naive CD8+ T cells from blood. The subset here: CD45RA+ naive T cells. The source is a human donor in good health. The chain recombines TRBV7-2 with TRBJ1-3, with TRBD1 identical over 9 bases. The CDR3 spells CASSPGTGSGNTIYF. The CDR3, as DNA: TGTGCCAGCAGCCCTGGGACAGGGTCTGGAAACACCATATATTTT.